This T cell receptor beta chain was captured by sequencing in a study of blood T cells in healthy people across ages. The CDR3 is 13 residues long. Per the germline V gene, CDR1 is LGHNA and CDR2 is YSLEER. Alongside a J-beta primer mix, a sample-barcoded 5' primer served in a second PCR lasting about 7 to 12 cycles. TCRdb passed the 5' RACE reads through MiXCR, listing each CDR3 protein once. The sample contains about 830,000 distinct CDR3 sequences, around two thirds of which appear only once. Every donor provided roughly 10 milliliters of peripheral blood. Samples had at least 7 million PBMCs isolated from them. As to this clonotype: Its antigen is as yet unknown. One end of the junction does not line up with germline, which may come from a read error.

Study results and limitations: Older age coincided with a roughly linear decline in TCR beta diversity per million T cells. Unsorted PBMCs prevented conclusive naive versus antigen-experienced comparison.

Sequencing was done on a sample of blood. The chain uses TRBV4-3 and TRBJ2-1; a weak D match, TRBD1 (6 bases). The sequence derives from a man younger than 40 in good health. In nucleotides, the CDR3 is TGCGCCCGCAGCCTGGACAGCAAAGAGACCCAGTTCTTC. The encoded protein is CARSLDSKETQFF.